This T cell receptor (beta chain) was sequenced during a study of blood T cell repertoires in COVID-19. Study in general: The samples span acute and convalescent COVID-19 from the United States, Italy and Spain.

J gave up 9 bases and V 4 bases, and 9 bases lay outside the gene matches. Germline V gene lookup returns CDR1 SGHNT and CDR2 YYREEE (reference sequence). The CDR3 loop spans 15 amino acids. Clones were read by immunoSEQ multiplex PCR, and TCRdb kept only the in-frame ones, dropping some. The repertoire consists of about 110,000 clones, with roughly 80% occurring once and the leading ten covering around 4.7%. The receptor was isolated from a human donor in a cohort sampled during active or convalescent COVID-19. The V and J genes are TRBV5-4 and TRBJ2-1; the match to TRBD1 covers 11 bases. Sequencing was carried out using peripheral blood. The CDR3 nucleotides are TGTGCCAGCAGCACAGGGGACAGGGGGATTCCTGAGCAGTTCTTC. It specifies CASSTGDRGIPEQFF.